This T cell receptor beta chain stems from a study of identical twins. The study, taken as a whole, reports: It was cross-sectional statistical analysis, not following the same donors, that the conclusions relied on. Modelling underestimated the level of out-of-frame TCR alpha sharing observed in monozygotic twins. Twins shared out-of-frame alpha sequences with excess low generation probability.

Ten or more counts support this clonotype. The antigen is not known. TCRdb re-called the 5' RACE reads through MiXCR, storing one row per CDR3 protein. The table has hundreds of thousands of distinct CDR3 sequences, around 8.3% seen once; the top ten hold more than 0.75%. Looked up from germline, CDR1 is SGHRS and CDR2 is YFSETQ. V was cut by 4 bases and J by 5 bases, with 18 bases left in between. The CDR3 has 15 amino acids. The same specimen was also included in a second study, on yellow fever vaccine responses in identical twins.

The sample consisted of PBMCs. The sequence was obtained from a woman between 18 and 29 years old in good health. The chain carries TRBV5-1 and TRBJ2-5; a possible D gene is TRBD1 (6 bases). CDR3 amino acids: CASSNGQSDSETQYF. Written as DNA, the CDR3 is TGCGCCAGCAGCAATGGACAGTCAGATAGCGAGACCCAGTACTTC.